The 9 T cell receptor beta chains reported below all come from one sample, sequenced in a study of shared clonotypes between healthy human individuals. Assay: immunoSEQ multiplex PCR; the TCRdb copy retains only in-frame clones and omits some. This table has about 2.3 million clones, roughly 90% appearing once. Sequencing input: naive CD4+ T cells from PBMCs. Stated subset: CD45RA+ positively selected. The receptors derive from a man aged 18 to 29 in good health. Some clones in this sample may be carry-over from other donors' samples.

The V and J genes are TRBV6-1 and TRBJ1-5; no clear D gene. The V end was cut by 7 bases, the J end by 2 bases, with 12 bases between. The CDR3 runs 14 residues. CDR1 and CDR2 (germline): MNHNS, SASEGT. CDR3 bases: TGTGCCAGCAACGTACATCAACGCAATCAGCCCCAGCATTTT. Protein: CASNVHQRNQPQHF.

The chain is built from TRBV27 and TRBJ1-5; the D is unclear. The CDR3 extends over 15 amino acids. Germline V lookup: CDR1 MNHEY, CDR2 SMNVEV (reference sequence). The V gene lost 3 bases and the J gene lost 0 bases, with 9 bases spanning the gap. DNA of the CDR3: TGTGCCAGCAGTTTCGGCCGAAATAGCAATCAGCCCCAGCATTTT. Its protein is CASSFGRNSNQPQHF.

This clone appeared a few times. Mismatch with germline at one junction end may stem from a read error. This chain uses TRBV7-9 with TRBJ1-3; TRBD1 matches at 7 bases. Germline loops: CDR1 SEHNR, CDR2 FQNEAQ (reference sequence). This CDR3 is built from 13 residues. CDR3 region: CASSLWQGTGQKF. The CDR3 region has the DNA TGTGCCAGCAGCTTATGGCAAGGCACGGGACAGAAGTTT.

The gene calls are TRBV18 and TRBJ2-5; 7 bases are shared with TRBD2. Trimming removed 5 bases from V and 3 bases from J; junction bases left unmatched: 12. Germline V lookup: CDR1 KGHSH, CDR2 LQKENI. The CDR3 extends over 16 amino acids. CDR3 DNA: TGTGCCAGCTCAGCTCTACCAGGACTAGTGAAAGAGACCCAGTACTTC. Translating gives CASSALPGLVKETQYF.

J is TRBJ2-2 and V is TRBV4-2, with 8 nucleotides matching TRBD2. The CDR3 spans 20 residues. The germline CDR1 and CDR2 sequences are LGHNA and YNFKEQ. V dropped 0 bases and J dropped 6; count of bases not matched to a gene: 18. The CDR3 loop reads CASSQDPGLAFGGRAGELFF. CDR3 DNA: TGTGCCAGCAGCCAAGATCCCGGACTAGCTTTCGGGGGAAGGGCCGGGGAGCTGTTTTTT.

CDR3 protein: CASSHPDRTETQYF. CDR3 nucleotides: TGCGCCAGCAGCCATCCGGACAGGACAGAGACCCAGTACTTC. The chain links TRBV4-1 to TRBJ2-5; 7 nucleotides align to TRBD1. This CDR3 is 14 amino acids long. V was pared by 3 bases and J by 4 bases, with 5 bases of the junction left unmatched. From germline, CDR1 is MGHRA and CDR2 YSYEKL.

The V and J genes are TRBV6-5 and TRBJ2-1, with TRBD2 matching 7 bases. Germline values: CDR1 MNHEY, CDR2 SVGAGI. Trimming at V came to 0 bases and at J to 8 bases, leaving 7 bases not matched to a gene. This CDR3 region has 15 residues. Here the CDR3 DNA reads TGTGCCAGCAGTTACTCAGGCGGGAGTTTGCATGAGCAGTTCTTC. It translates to CASSYSGGSLHEQFF.

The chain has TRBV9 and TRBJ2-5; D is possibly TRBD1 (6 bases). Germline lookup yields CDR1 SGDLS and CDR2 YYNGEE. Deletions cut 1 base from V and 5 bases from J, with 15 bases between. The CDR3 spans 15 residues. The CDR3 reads CASSVMGTPIETQYF. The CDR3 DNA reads TGTGCCAGCAGCGTAATGGGGACACCCATTGAGACCCAGTACTTC.

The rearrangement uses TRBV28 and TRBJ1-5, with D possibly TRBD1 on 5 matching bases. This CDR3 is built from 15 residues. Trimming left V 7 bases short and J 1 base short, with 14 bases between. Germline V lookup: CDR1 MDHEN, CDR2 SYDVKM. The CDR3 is CASILGGGSNQPQHF. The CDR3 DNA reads TGTGCCAGCATCCTGGGGGGGGGAAGCAATCAGCCCCAGCATTTT.